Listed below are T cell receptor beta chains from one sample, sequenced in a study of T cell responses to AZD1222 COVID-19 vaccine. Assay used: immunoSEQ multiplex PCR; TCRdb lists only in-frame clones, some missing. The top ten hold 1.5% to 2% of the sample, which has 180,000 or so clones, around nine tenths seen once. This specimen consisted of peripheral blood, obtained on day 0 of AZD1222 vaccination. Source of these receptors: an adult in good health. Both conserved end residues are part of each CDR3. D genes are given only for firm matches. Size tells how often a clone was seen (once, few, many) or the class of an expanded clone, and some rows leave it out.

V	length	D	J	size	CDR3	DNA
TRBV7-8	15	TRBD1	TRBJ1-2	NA	CASSRTTGLGYGYTF	TGTGCCAGCAGCCGGACGACAGGGTTAGGCTATGGCTACACCTTC
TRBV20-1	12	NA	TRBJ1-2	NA	CSASWGRNGYTF	TGCAGTGCTAGTTGGGGACGTAATGGCTACACCTTC
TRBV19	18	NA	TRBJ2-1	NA	CASTQRGLATGLTNEQFF	TGTGCCAGTACCCAACGGGGGCTGGCGACAGGACTGACCAATGAGCAGTTCTTC
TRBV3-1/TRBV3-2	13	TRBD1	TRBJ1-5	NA	CASSHGQDQPQHF	TGTGCCAGCAGCCATGGACAGGATCAGCCCCAGCATTTT
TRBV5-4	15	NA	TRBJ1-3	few	CASSSSGGAGNTIYF	TGTGCCAGCAGCTCCTCGGGGGGCGCTGGAAACACCATATATTTT
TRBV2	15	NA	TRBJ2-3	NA	CASRRGAGVADTQYF	TGTGCCAGCAGAAGGGGGGCGGGGGTGGCAGATACGCAGTATTTT
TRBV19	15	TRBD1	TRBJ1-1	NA	CASSIPGQGNTEAFF	TGTGCCAGTAGTATCCCTGGACAGGGGAACACTGAAGCTTTCTTT
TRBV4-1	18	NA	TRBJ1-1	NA	CASSQEYREKSLGTEAFF	TGCGCCAGCAGCCAAGAGTACAGGGAGAAAAGTTTGGGCACTGAAGCTTTCTTT
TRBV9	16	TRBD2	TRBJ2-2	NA	CASSAGLVMGTGELFF	TGTGCCAGCAGCGCCGGACTAGTTATGGGAACCGGGGAGCTGTTTTTT
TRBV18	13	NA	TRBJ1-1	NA	CASSPGLGTEAFF	TGTGCCAGCTCACCAGGACTGGGCACTGAAGCTTTCTTT
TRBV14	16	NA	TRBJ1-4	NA	CASSQVDASRDEKLFF	TGTGCCAGCAGCCAAGTTGACGCTTCTAGGGATGAAAAACTGTTTTTT
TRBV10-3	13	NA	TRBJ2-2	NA	CAISESGYGELFF	TGTGCCATCAGTGAGTCGGGTTACGGGGAGCTGTTTTTT
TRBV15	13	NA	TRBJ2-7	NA	CATSPRGNYEQYF	TGTGCCACCAGCCCCAGAGGGAACTACGAGCAGTACTTC
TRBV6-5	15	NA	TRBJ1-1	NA	CASSYVGRKNTEAFF	TGTGCCAGCAGTTACGTCGGCAGGAAAAACACTGAAGCTTTCTTT
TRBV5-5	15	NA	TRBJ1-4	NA	CASSVNSGGGEKLFF	TGTGCCAGCAGTGTGAACAGTGGGGGTGGTGAAAAACTGTTTTTT
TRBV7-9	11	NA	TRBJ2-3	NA	CASSWGAESLF	TGTGCCAGCAGCTGGGGAGCGGAGTCACTTTTT
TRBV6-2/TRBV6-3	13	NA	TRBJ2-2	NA	CASSYYRGSAADF	TGTGCCAGCAGTTACTATCGGGGCTCAGCGGCCGATTTT
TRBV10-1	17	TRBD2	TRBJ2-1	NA	CASSESGGRLSYNEQFF	TGCGCCAGCAGTGAGAGTGGCGGGAGGCTCTCCTACAATGAGCAGTTCTTC
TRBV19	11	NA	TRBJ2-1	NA	CAIVGMGEQFF	TGTGCCATTGTAGGGATGGGTGAGCAGTTCTTC
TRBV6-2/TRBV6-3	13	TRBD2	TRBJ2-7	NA	CASSLAGAYEQYF	TGTGCCAGCAGTCTAGCGGGAGCCTACGAGCAGTACTTC
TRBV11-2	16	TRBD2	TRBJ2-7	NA	CASSLGRGELSYEQYF	TGTGCCAGCAGCTTAGGACGGGGGGAGTTATCCTACGAGCAGTACTTC
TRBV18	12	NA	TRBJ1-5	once	CASSLGGQPQHF	TGTGCCAGCTCACTTGGTGGTCAGCCCCAGCATTTT
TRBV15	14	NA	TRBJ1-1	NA	CATSREQEEGEAFF	TGTGCCACCAGCAGAGAACAGGAAGAGGGAGAAGCTTTCTTT
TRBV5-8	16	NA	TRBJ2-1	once	CASSSTRQGGYNEQFF	TGTGCCAGCAGCTCTACTCGACAGGGAGGCTACAATGAGCAGTTCTTC
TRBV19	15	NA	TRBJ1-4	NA	CASSSESATNEKLFF	TGTGCCAGTAGCTCGGAGTCTGCAACTAATGAAAAACTGTTTTTT
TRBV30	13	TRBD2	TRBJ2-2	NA	CAWTSGRTRELFF	TGTGCCTGGACGAGCGGGAGGACTCGGGAGCTGTTTTTT
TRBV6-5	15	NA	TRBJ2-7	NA	CASRSPRGARYEQYF	TGTGCCAGCAGGTCTCCGAGGGGAGCAAGATACGAGCAGTACTTC
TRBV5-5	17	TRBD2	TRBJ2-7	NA	CASSLISGLAGSYEQYF	TGTGCCAGCAGCTTGATTTCGGGACTAGCGGGCTCCTACGAGCAGTACTTC
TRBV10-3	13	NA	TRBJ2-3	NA	CAIGRLNTDTQYF	TGTGCCATCGGACGACTGAACACAGATACGCAGTATTTT
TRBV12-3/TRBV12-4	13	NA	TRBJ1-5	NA	CASSTGSHQPQHF	TGTGCCAGCAGCACGGGGAGCCATCAGCCCCAGCATTTT
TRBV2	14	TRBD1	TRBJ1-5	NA	CASSRGQGDQPQHF	TGTGCCAGCAGCCGGGGGCAGGGGGATCAGCCCCAGCATTTT
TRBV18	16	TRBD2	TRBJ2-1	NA	CASSPLRGSLGNEQFF	TGTGCCAGCTCACCACTGCGGGGGAGCTTGGGCAATGAGCAGTTCTTC
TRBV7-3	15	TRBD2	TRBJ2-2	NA	CASSYTSGPTGELFF	TGTGCCAGCAGCTATACTAGCGGCCCGACCGGGGAGCTGTTTTTT
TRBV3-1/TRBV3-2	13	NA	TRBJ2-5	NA	CASSPTHRDTQYF	TGTGCCAGCAGCCCGACTCACCGGGACACCCAGTACTTC
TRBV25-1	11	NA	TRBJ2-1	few	CASSYAGKQFF	TGTGCCAGCAGTTATGCAGGTAAACAGTTCTTC
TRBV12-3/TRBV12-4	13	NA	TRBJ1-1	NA	CASTLGGTTEAFF	TGTGCCAGCACTTTGGGGGGCACCACTGAAGCTTTCTTT
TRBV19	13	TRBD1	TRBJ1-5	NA	CASSGDRVQPQHF	TGTGCCAGTAGTGGCGACAGGGTCCAGCCCCAGCATTTT
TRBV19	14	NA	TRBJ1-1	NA	CASSLGRLNTEAFF	TGTGCCAGTAGTTTGGGACGGTTGAACACTGAAGCTTTCTTT
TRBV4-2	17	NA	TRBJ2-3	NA	CASSPPRVAGVSDTQYF	TGTGCCAGCAGCCCCCCCCGAGTAGCAGGGGTTTCAGATACGCAGTATTTT
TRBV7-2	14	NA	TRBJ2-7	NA	CASSFGGSAYEQYF	TGTGCCAGCAGCTTTGGGGGGAGCGCCTACGAGCAGTACTTC
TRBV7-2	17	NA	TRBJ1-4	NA	CASSLDPGLVINEKLFF	TGTGCCAGCAGCTTAGATCCGGGGCTCGTTATTAATGAAAAACTGTTTTTT
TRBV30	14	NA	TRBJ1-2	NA	CACHHPGLANGYTF	TGTGCCTGTCACCATCCGGGACTGGCCAATGGCTACACCTTC
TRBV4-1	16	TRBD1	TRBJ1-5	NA	CASSQLQEGANQPQHF	TGCGCCAGCAGCCAGTTACAAGAGGGGGCCAATCAGCCCCAGCATTTT
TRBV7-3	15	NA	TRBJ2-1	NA	CASSPGGGAYNEQFF	TGTGCCAGCAGCCCAGGAGGGGGAGCCTACAATGAGCAGTTCTTC
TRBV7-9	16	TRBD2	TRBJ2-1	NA	CASSPPSGRFHNEQFF	TGTGCCAGCAGCCCTCCTAGCGGGAGATTTCACAATGAGCAGTTCTTC
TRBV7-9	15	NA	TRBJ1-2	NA	CASTIQGESSDGYTF	TGTGCCAGCACCATTCAGGGCGAATCCTCCGATGGCTACACCTTC
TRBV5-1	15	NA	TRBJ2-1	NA	CASTKGSGPFHEQFF	TGCGCCAGCACCAAAGGGAGCGGGCCCTTCCATGAGCAGTTCTTC
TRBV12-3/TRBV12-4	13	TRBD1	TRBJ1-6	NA	CASLGQGTSPLHF	TGTGCCAGCCTTGGACAGGGGACTTCACCCCTCCACTTT
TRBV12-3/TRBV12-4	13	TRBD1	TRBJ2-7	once	CASRADRAFEQYF	TGTGCCAGCAGGGCCGACAGGGCGTTCGAGCAGTACTTC
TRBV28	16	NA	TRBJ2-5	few	CASSLPPDKAGRRLYF	TGTGCCAGCAGTTTGCCCCCGGACAAGGCCGGCCGTAGACTCTACTTC
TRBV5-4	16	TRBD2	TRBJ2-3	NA	CASSSPSRGGFGTQYF	TGTGCCAGCAGCTCTCCCTCGCGGGGGGGCTTCGGTACGCAGTATTTT
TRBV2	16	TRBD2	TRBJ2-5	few	CASSGGGEGIQETQYF	TGTGCCAGCAGTGGGGGAGGGGAGGGCATACAAGAGACCCAGTACTTC
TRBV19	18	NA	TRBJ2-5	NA	CASSISNHGGRIGETQYF	TGTGCCAGTAGTATATCCAACCACGGGGGGCGGATAGGAGAGACCCAGTACTTC
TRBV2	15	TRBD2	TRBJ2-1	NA	CASTQTSGANNEQFF	TGTGCCAGCACTCAGACTAGCGGGGCTAACAATGAGCAGTTCTTC
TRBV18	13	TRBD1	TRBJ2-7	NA	CASSRQGASEQYF	TGTGCCAGCTCACGGCAGGGGGCGAGCGAGCAGTACTTC
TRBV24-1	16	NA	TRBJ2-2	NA	CATSDPEPLNTGELFF	TGTGCCACCAGTGATCCCGAACCATTAAACACCGGGGAGCTGTTTTTT
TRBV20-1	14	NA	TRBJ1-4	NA	CSASWAEYNEKLFF	TGCAGTGCTAGTTGGGCAGAGTATAATGAAAAACTGTTTTTT
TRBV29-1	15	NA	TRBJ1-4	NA	CSVRGLAATNEKLFF	TGCAGCGTAAGGGGCCTCGCTGCAACTAATGAAAAACTGTTTTTT
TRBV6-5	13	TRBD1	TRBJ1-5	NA	CASIRDRGQPQHF	TGTGCCAGCATAAGGGACAGGGGTCAGCCCCAGCATTTT
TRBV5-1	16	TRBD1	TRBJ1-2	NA	CASSPDGTGGIYGYTF	TGCGCCAGCAGCCCAGACGGGACAGGGGGCATCTATGGCTACACCTTC